This is a list of T cell receptor beta chains from one sample in a study of T cell responses to AZD1222 COVID-19 vaccine. Only in-frame clones appear in the TCRdb table, and some are missing; sequencing was by immunoSEQ multiplex PCR. The repertoire holds some 190,000 clones, with roughly nine tenths as singletons. Sequenced material: peripheral blood, taken 28 days after the second AZD1222 dose. The source of these receptors is an adult who received the AZD1222 COVID-19 vaccine. Both conserved end residues are part of each CDR3.

v_call,cdr3_aa
TRBV5-1,CASSLGTGAVDTQYF
TRBV6-5,CASRIQSSGNTIYF
TRBV3-1/TRBV3-2,CASSQVRARRRPTEAFF
TRBV6-1,CASSEDWGANYGYTF
TRBV14,CASSQGALRTFYGYTF
TRBV2,CASSDWDSANSPLHF
TRBV5-8,CASSLAGRGNEKLFF
TRBV11-1,CASSLGRRGANTEAFF
TRBV4-1,CASSQVGAGSGEQYF
TRBV7-2,CASSPTGTVSETQYF
TRBV29-1,CSGGDSKAFF
TRBV3-1/TRBV3-2,CASGSAGNTIYF
TRBV3-1/TRBV3-2,CASSRHQSYEQYF
TRBV4-1,CASSQDQERRSYEQYF
TRBV6-5,CASLKRGPSNQPQHF
TRBV5-1,CASSLLETDTQYF
TRBV28,CASSSPGDTDTQYF
TRBV18,CASSPPPVYETQYF
TRBV27,CASSLLGEQYF
TRBV5-6,CASSLGHRSSPLHF
TRBV7-8,CASSLKVGLAKGTGELFF
TRBV5-5,CASSLRGIGYEQYF
TRBV19,CASSNFDEQFF
TRBV6-2/TRBV6-3,CASSSGRFSNQPQHF
TRBV7-2,CASSPGRTYTDTQYF
TRBV4-1,CASSQDRNRGIEKLFF
TRBV6-1,CASSEFGTGLYGYTF
TRBV4-3,CASSQEGRGSGGYTF
TRBV6-5,CASSYSGEGANTIYF
TRBV19,CASSTTFGERPYEQYF
TRBV6-4,CASSDNRGARGYTF
TRBV6-5,CASSYQGTGMNTEAFF
TRBV2,CASSERKLMTQYF
TRBV5-1,CASSRAGKSETQYF
TRBV30,CAWSGARGYTF
TRBV12-3/TRBV12-4,CASSFLNEKLFF
TRBV6-5,CASSPGTMLQETQYF
TRBV7-9,CASSRDGTYGYTF
TRBV5-1,CASRLGASITGELFF
TRBV25-1,CASSEGVWDTDTQYF
TRBV11-2,CASSVKTGLIHTGELFF
TRBV18,CASSPSMGRQETQYF